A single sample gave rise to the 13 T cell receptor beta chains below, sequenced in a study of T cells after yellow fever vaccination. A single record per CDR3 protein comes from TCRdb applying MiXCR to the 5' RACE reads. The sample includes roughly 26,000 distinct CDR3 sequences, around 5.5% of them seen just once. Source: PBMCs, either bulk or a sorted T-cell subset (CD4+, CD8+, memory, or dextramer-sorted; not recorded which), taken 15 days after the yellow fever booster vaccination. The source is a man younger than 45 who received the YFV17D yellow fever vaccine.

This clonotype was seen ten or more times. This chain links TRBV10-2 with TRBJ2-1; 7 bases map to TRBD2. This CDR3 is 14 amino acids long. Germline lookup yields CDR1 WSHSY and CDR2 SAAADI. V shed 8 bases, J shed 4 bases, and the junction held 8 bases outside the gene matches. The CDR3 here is CASPRRESYNEQFF. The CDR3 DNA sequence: TGCGCCAGCCCCCGGCGGGAGTCGTACAATGAGCAGTTCTTC.

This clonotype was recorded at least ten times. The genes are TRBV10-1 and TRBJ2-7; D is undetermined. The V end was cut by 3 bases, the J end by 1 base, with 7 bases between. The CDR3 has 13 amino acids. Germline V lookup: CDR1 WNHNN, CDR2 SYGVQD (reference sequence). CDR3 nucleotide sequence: TGCGCCAGCAGTGACGGGCAGTCCTACGAGCAGTACTTC. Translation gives CASSDGQSYEQYF.

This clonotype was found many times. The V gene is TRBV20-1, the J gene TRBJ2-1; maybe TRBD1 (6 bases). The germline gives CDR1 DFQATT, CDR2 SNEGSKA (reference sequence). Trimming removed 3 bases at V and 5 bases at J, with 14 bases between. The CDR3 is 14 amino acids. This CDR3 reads CSARSTGHNNEQFF. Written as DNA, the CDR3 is TGCAGTGCTAGGAGTACGGGACACAACAATGAGCAGTTCTTC.

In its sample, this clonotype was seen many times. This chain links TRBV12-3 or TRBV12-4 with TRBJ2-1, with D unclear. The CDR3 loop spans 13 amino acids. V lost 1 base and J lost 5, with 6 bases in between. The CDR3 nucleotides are TGTGCCAGCAGTTTAGGATGGCACAATGAGCAGTTCTTC. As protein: CASSLGWHNEQFF.

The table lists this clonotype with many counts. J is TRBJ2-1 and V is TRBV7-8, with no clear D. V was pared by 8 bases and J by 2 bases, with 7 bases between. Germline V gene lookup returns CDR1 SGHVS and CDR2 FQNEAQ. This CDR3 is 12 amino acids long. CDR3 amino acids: CASRQPYNEQFF. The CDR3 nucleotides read TGTGCCAGCCGTCAACCCTACAATGAGCAGTTCTTC.

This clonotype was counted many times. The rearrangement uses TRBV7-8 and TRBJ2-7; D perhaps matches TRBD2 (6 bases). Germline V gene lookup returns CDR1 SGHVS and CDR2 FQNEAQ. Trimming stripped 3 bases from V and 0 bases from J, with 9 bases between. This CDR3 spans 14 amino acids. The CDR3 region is CASSFRGSSYEQYF. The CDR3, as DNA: TGTGCCAGCAGCTTCCGGGGGTCCTCCTACGAGCAGTACTTC.

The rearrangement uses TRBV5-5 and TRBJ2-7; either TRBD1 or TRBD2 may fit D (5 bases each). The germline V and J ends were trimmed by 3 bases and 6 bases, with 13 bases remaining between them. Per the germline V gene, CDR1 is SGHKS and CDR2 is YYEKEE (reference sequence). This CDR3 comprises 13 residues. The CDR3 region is CASSSGLASEQYF. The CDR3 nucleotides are TGTGCCAGCAGCTCAGGGCTAGCATCCGAGCAGTACTTC.

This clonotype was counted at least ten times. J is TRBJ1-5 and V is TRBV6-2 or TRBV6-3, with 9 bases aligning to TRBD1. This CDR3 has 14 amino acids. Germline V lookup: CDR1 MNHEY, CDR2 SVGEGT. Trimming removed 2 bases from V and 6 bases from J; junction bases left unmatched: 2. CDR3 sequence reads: CASSYPDRGQPQHF. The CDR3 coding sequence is TGTGCCAGCAGTTACCCGGACAGGGGTCAGCCCCAGCATTTT.

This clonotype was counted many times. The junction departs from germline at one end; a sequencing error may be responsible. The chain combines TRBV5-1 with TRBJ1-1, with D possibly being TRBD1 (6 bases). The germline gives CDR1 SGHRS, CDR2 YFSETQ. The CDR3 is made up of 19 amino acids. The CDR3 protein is CVSSALPGHWDPWDTEAFF. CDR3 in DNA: TGCGTCAGCAGCGCCTTACCGGGACATTGGGATCCATGGGACACTGAAGCTTTCTTT.

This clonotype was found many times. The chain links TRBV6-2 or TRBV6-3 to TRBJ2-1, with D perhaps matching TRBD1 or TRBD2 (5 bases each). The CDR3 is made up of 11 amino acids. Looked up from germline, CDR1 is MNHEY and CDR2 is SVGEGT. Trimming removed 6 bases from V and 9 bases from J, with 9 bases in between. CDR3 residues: CASRIGTEQFF. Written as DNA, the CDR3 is TGTGCCAGCAGAATTGGGACTGAGCAGTTCTTC.

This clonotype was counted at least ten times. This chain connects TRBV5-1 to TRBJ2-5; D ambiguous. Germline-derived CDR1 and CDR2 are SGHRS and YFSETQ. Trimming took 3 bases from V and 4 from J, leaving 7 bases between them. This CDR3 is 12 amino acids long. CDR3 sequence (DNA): TGCGCCAGCAGCTCCCCTCTAGAGACCCAGTACTTC. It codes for CASSSPLETQYF.

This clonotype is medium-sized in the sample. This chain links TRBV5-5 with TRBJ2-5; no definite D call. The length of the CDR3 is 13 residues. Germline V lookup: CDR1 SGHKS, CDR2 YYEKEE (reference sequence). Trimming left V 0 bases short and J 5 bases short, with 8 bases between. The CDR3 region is CASSLERGETQYF. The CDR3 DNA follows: TGTGCCAGCAGCTTGGAGCGTGGGGAGACCCAGTACTTC.

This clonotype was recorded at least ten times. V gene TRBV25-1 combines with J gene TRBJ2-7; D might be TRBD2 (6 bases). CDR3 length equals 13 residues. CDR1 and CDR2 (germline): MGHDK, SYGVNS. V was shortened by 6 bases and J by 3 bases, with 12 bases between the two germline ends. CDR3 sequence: CASSRDSRYEQYF. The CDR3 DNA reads TGTGCCAGCAGCCGGGACTCACGCTACGAGCAGTACTTC.